Given below is one TCR beta chain in context. The germline V gene has CDR1 SGHTA and CDR2 FQGNSA. V lost 6 bases and J 0 bases, leaving 15 bases between the germline ends. The CDR3 has 15 residues. The assay was immunoSEQ multiplex PCR, and TCRdb's table has in-frame clones only and misses some. The sample contains 25,000 to 30,000 clones, 90% of which appear only once. This sample is part of a study of preoperative IRX-2 immunotherapy in early breast cancer. Treatment reported: preoperative locoregional IRX-2 cytokine immunotherapy. Patients received preoperative, locoregional IRX-2 cytokine immunotherapy in a phase Ib study.

The specimen was taken from a patient treated with IRX-2 immunotherapy. V gene TRBV7-2 combines with J gene TRBJ2-7; D remains unclear. This receptor was identified in a human donor with breast cancer. The CDR3 is CASRLRHPGSYEQYF. DNA for the CDR3: TGTGCCAGCAGGCTCCGCCATCCGGGCTCCTACGAGCAGTACTTC.